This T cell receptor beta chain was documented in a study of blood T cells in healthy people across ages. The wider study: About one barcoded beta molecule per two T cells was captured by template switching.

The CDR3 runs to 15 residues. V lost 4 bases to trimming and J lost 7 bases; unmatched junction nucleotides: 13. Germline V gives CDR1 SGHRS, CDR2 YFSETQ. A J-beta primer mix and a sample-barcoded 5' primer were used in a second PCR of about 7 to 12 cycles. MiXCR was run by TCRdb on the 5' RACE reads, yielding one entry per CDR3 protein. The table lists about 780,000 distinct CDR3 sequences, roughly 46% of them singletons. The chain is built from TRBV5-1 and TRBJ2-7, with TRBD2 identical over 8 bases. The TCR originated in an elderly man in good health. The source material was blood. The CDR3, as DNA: TGCGCCAGCAGCCCAACGGGGGGGTTATACAATGAGCAGTACTTC. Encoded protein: CASSPTGGLYNEQYF.